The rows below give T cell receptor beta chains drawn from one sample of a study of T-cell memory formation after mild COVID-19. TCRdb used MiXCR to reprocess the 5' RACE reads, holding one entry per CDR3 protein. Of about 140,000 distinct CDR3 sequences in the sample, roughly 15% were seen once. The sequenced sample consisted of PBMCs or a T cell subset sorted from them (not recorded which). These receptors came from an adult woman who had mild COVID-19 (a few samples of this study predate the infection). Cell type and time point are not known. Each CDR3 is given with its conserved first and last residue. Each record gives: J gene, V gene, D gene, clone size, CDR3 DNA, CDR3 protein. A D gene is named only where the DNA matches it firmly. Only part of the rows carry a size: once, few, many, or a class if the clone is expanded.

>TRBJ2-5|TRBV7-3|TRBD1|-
TGTGCCAGCAGTCTCACGGGGACAGGTGGGAGCTTCCGCCAAGAGACCCAGTACTTC
CASSLTGTGGSFRQETQYF
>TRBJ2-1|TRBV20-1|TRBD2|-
TGCAGTGCTGTGACTAGCAAGAGCGAACAGTTCTTC
CSAVTSKSEQFF
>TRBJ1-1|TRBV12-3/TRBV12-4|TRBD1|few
TGTGCCAGCATTAACAGGGGTCTGAACACTGAAGCTTTCTTT
CASINRGLNTEAFF
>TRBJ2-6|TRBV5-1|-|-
TGCGCCAGCAGCTTAATCCAGGGCCGTGGGGCCAACGTCCTGACTTTC
CASSLIQGRGANVLTF
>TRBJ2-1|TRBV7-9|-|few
TGTGCCAGCAGCTTGGAAGTCTATGAGCAGTTCTTC
CASSLEVYEQFF
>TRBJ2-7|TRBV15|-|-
TGTGCCACCAGCAGAGTTAACTATGCGGGGGAGCAGTACTTC
CATSRVNYAGEQYF
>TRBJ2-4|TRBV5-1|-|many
TGCGCCAGCAGCTTGGCCTTAGCCAAAAACATTCAGTACTTC
CASSLALAKNIQYF
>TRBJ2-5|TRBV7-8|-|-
TGTGCCAGCAGCTTAGGGGTTTCCCAAGAGACCCAGTACTTC
CASSLGVSQETQYF
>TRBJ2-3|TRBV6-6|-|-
TGTGCCAGCACACAGCGGGGCACAGATACGCAGTATTTT
CASTQRGTDTQYF
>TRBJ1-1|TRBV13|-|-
TGTGCCAGCAGACAGGCCCTGGGGACTGAAGCTTTCTTT
CASRQALGTEAFF
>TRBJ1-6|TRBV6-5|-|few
TGTGCCAGCAGTTACTCGGAGGGTAACACCCTTGGCCCCAATTCACCCCTCCACTTT
CASSYSEGNTLGPNSPLHF
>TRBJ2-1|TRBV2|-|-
TGTGCCAGCGGGGAAAGAGGTTACAATGAGCAGTTCTTC
CASGERGYNEQFF
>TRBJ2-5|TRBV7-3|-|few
TGTGCCAGCAGCTTAGGGGTTCTGGAGACCCAGTACTTC
CASSLGVLETQYF
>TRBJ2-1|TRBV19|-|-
TGTGCCAGTAGTATAAGGGGGGCTTACCCGTCTTACAATGAGCAGTTCTTC
CASSIRGAYPSYNEQFF
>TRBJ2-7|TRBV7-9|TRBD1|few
TGTGCCAGCAGCCATCCGGGACAGTCTTACGAGCAGTACTTC
CASSHPGQSYEQYF
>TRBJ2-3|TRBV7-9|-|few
TGTGCCAGCAGCTTATTTGGGAAAACAGATACGCAGTATTTT
CASSLFGKTDTQYF
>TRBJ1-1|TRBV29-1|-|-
TGCAGCGTTGAAGATCGCAGGGTGGGTACTGAAGCTTTCTTT
CSVEDRRVGTEAFF
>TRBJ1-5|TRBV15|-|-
TGTGCCACCAGCAGAGACCCAAATCAGCCCCAGCATTTT
CATSRDPNQPQHF
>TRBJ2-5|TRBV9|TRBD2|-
TGTGCCAGCAGCGTAGGGGATAGCGGGAGTGGCGAGACCCAGTACTTC
CASSVGDSGSGETQYF
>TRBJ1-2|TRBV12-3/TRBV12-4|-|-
TGTGCCAGCAGTTCCCCCTATGGCTACACCTTC
CASSSPYGYTF
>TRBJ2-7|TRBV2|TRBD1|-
TGTGCCAGCAGGGGGACAGGGGGCGCCTACGAGCAGTACTTC
CASRGTGGAYEQYF
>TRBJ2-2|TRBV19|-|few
TGTGCCAGTAGGGGACGATGGGACACCGGGGAGCTGTTTTTT
CASRGRWDTGELFF
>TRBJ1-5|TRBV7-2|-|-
TGTGCCAGCAGCCAACAAGACAGTAGACGTCAGCCCCAGCATTTT
CASSQQDSRRQPQHF
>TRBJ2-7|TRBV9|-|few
TGTGCCAGCAGCGTAACAGAGACCTACGAGCAGTACTTC
CASSVTETYEQYF
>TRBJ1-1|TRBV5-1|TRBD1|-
TGCGCCAGCAGCCCGGGGACAGCGAACACTGAAGCTTTCTTT
CASSPGTANTEAFF
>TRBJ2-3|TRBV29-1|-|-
TGCAGCGTTGGGTACCCCCGGGACAAATCTGATACGCAGTATTTT
CSVGYPRDKSDTQYF
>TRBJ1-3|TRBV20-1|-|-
TGCAGTGCTAGAGATGGAAACACCATATATTTT
CSARDGNTIYF
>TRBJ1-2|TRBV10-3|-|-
TGTGCCTCGTATCGTCGGGGGTGGTTCAACTATGGCTACACCTTC
CASYRRGWFNYGYTF
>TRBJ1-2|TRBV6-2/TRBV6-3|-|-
TGTGCCAGCCTTGGGGGCTCCTACGGCTACACCTTC
CASLGGSYGYTF
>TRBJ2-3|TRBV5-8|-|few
TGTGCCAGCAGCCTTAGGACAGGCACAGATACGCAGTATTTT
CASSLRTGTDTQYF
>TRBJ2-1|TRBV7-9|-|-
TGTGCCAGCACCCAACCCATCAGCCATGAGCAGTTCTTC
CASTQPISHEQFF
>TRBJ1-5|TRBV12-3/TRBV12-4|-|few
TGTGCCAGCAGTTTAGGGGATCTGGGGGGAGGCAATCAGCCCCAGCATTTT
CASSLGDLGGGNQPQHF
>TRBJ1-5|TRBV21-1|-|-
TGTGCCAGCAGCAAAGGGCCAGGGAATCAGCCCCAGCATTTT
CASSKGPGNQPQHF
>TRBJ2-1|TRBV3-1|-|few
TGTGCCAGCAGCCAGATGCCCGGCCATGAGCAGTTCTTC
CASSQMPGHEQFF